This TCR beta chain was obtained from a study of blood T cell repertoires in COVID-19. Profiling relied on immunoSEQ multiplex PCR, and the TCRdb table lists in-frame clones only, not all of them. The sample carries about 270,000 clones, around 82% recorded once. The V and J ends lost 7 bases and 4 bases respectively, with 13 bases between them. Germline V gene data show CDR1 as MNHEY and CDR2 as SMNVEV (reference sequence). The CDR3 loop spans 14 amino acids. The material sequenced was peripheral blood. V is TRBV27 and J is TRBJ1-4, with a tentative D call TRBD1 (5 bases). The source is a woman aged 50 to 65 who had recovered from COVID-19. CDR3 in amino acids: CASIPWGFNEKLFF. CDR3 coding DNA: TGTGCCAGCATCCCTTGGGGCTTTAATGAAAAACTGTTTTTT.